A single TCR beta chain is shown here with its context. Its matching antigen is unknown. This entry is derived from a study of cytomegalovirus exposure and HLA in healthy donors. V lost 8 bases and J lost 6; bases outside the gene matches: 4. This CDR3 region has 13 residues. Germline CDR1 is LNHDA and CDR2 is SQIVND (reference sequence). Both 60 Vbeta primers and 13 Jbeta primers went into the PCR. The table came from immunoSEQ multiplex PCR; TCRdb's copy has only in-frame clones and leaves some out. This table has over 150,000 clones, 84% appearing once. General study points: Many donors shared some public TCRs, even though most TCR sequences were rare.

This chain connects TRBV19 to TRBJ1-4; 9 bases map to TRBD1. The sequence came from a man aged 18 to 30 in good health and CMV-seronegative. The sample comprised PBMCs. The CDR3 region has the DNA TGTGCCAGTTCCTGGACAGGGGATGAAAAACTGTTTTTT. Translated: CASSWTGDEKLFF.